The 14 T cell receptor beta chains given below trace back to one sample, sequenced in a study of T cell responses to AZD1222 COVID-19 vaccine. Profiling relied on immunoSEQ multiplex PCR, and the TCRdb table lists in-frame clones only, not all of them. The sample yields tens of thousands of clones, 70% to 90% seen once. Here the sequenced sample was peripheral blood, taken 28 days after the second AZD1222 dose. All receptors come from an adult who received the AZD1222 COVID-19 vaccine.

By share, this clone counts as medium-sized. This CDR3 reads CASSSAPGNEQFF. The CDR3 region has the DNA TGTGCCAGCAGTTCGGCTCCGGGCAATGAGCAGTTCTTC. V and J are TRBV5-4 and TRBJ2-1; D is unresolved. Germline values: CDR1 SGHNT, CDR2 YYREEE (reference sequence). Trimming removed 5 bases from V and 6 bases from J, with 12 bases in between. The CDR3 has 13 amino acids. The variable domain in full, with the rest retrieved from reference TRBV5-4 and TRBJ2-1, is ETGVTQSPTHLIKTRGQQVTLRCSSQSGHNTVSWYQQALGQGPQFIFQYYREEENGRGNFPPRFSGLQFPNYSSELNVNALELDDSALYLCASSSAPGNEQFFGPGTRLTVL.

The chain has TRBV29-1 and TRBJ1-6; TRBD1 is a possible D gene (6 bases). The germline gives CDR1 SQVTM, CDR2 ANQGSEA. The CDR3 spans 14 residues. The V end lost 4 bases, the J end lost 10 bases, and 17 bases lay between the germline ends. Here the CDR3 reads CSVVLAGTTSPLHF. In nucleotides, the CDR3 is TGCAGCGTTGTGTTGGCAGGGACAACCTCACCCCTCCACTTT.

The table lists this clone with a count of one. CDR3 protein: CASSPPGGRGAFF. CDR3 coding DNA: TGTGCCAGCAGCCCTCCGGGGGGGAGGGGGGCTTTCTTT. The chain uses TRBV3-1 (or the pseudogene TRBV3-2) and TRBJ1-1; D might be TRBD1 (6 bases). CDR3 size: 13 residues. With 4 bases removed from V and 11 bases from J, the gap between germline ends came to 17 bases. CDR1 is LGHDT, CDR2 YNNKEL, per germline (reference sequence).

This clone is a singleton in its sample. This chain connects TRBV2 to TRBJ2-1; the D is unclear. Trimming cost V 8 bases and J 7 bases, with 15 bases left between them. The CDR3 spans 13 residues. In germline, CDR1 is SNHLY, CDR2 FYNNEI. The CDR3 spells CASGRLGENEQFF. CDR3 nucleotides: TGTGCCAGCGGCCGACTGGGCGAAAATGAGCAGTTCTTC.

The V gene is TRBV7-9, the J gene TRBJ1-1; D gene unclear. Looked up from germline, CDR1 is SEHNR and CDR2 is FQNEAQ (reference sequence). The ends were cut back, 2 bases at V and 2 bases at J, with 18 bases in the middle. The length of the CDR3 is 17 residues. The CDR3 region is CASSLPAGSFLNTEAFF. The CDR3 nucleotides read TGTGCCAGCAGCTTACCGGCCGGATCCTTTTTAAACACTGAAGCTTTCTTT.

This clone was seen a single time. This chain connects TRBV5-4 to TRBJ1-2, with a tentative D call TRBD1 (5 bases). The germline CDR1 and CDR2 sequences are SGHNT and YYREEE (reference sequence). V was clipped by 1 base and J by 5 bases, with 15 bases between them. The CDR3 runs 15 residues. The CDR3 region is CASSLYRGRGYGYTF. The CDR3, as DNA: TGTGCCAGCAGCTTGTATCGGGGCCGAGGTTATGGCTACACCTTC.

CDR3 in amino acids: CASSFGSFGGNEKLFF. CDR3 coding DNA: TGCGCCAGCAGCTTCGGCAGCTTCGGGGGGAATGAAAAACTGTTTTTT. This rearrangement joins TRBV5-1 to TRBJ1-4; a possible D gene is TRBD1 (5 bases). V lost 2 bases to trimming and J lost 5 bases, with 16 bases between them. Germline-derived CDR1 and CDR2 are SGHRS and YFSETQ. The length of the CDR3 is 16 residues.

The chain has TRBV2 and TRBJ1-5; a possible D gene is TRBD1 (6 bases). CDR3 length: 13 amino acids. Trimming cost V 7 bases and J 5 bases, with 12 bases left between them. Germline CDR1 is SNHLY and CDR2 is FYNNEI. This chain's CDR3 is CASTTGQYQPQHF. The CDR3 DNA sequence: TGTGCCAGCACCACCGGACAGTATCAGCCCCAGCATTTT.

The chain carries TRBV11-2 and TRBJ1-1; D is perhaps TRBD1 (6 bases). Trimming left V 6 bases short and J 6 bases short, with 14 bases between. The CDR3 covers 13 residues. Germline loops: CDR1 SGHAT, CDR2 FQNNGV. The CDR3 DNA follows: TGTGCCAGCAGTCACGACAGGCGAGCTGAAGCTTTCTTT. It translates to CASSHDRRAEAFF. The whole variable domain, filled in from reference TRBV11-2 and TRBJ1-1, reads EAGVAQSPRYKIIEKRQSVAFWCNPISGHATLYWYQQILGQGPKLLIQFQNNGVVDDSQLPKDRFSAERLKGVDSTLKIQPAKLEDSAVYLCASSHDRRAEAFFGQGTRLTVV.

This rearrangement joins TRBV12-5 to TRBJ2-3, with 12 bases that match TRBD2. The CDR3 runs to 14 residues. V lost 3 bases and J lost 6; bases outside the gene matches: 1. Germline lookup yields CDR1 LGHNT and CDR2 FRNRAP. This chain's CDR3 is CASGLGLAGDTQYF. The CDR3 DNA is TGTGCTAGTGGTTTAGGACTAGCGGGGGATACGCAGTATTTT.

V is TRBV3-1 (or the pseudogene TRBV3-2) and J is TRBJ1-2; weak D call: TRBD1 (6 bases). The CDR3 contains 18 residues. The V gene's germline CDR1 is LGHDT and CDR2 YNNKEL (reference sequence). Between the trimmed V and J ends, which lost 5 bases and 5 bases, there was a span of 27 bases. The CDR3 sequence: CASSGSAVVDSGGYGYTF. CDR3 nucleotides: TGTGCCAGCAGCGGATCGGCCGTAGTGGACAGTGGGGGGTATGGCTACACCTTC.

The V gene is TRBV27, the J gene TRBJ1-6; D is perhaps TRBD1 (5 bases). Germline values: CDR1 MNHEY, CDR2 SMNVEV (reference sequence). This CDR3 is built from 13 residues. V was shortened by 0 bases and J by 10 bases, with 7 bases between the two germline ends. As DNA, the CDR3 is TGTGCCAGCAGTTTATCGGGGGGATCACCCCTCCACTTT. Translated, it gives CASSLSGGSPLHF.

The rearrangement joins TRBV4-1 to TRBJ1-1; 7 bases match TRBD1. This CDR3 comprises 16 residues. Per germline, CDR1 MGHRA and CDR2 YSYEKL. V trimming: 4 bases; J trimming: 1 base; junction bases outside the gene matches: 9. The CDR3 is CASSPEGWTGNTEAFF. CDR3 coding DNA: TGCGCCAGCAGCCCGGAAGGTTGGACAGGGAACACTGAAGCTTTCTTT.

V gene TRBV4-2 combines with J gene TRBJ1-3; no firm D call. The CDR3 is 17 amino acids. The V gene's germline CDR1 is LGHNA and CDR2 YNFKEQ. V was clipped by 0 bases and J by 2 bases, with 14 bases between them. The CDR3 region is CASSQDRADLAGNTIYF. CDR3 DNA sequence: TGTGCCAGCAGCCAAGATAGGGCAGACTTGGCTGGAAACACCATATATTTT.